This T cell receptor beta chain was retrieved from a study of cytomegalovirus exposure and HLA in healthy donors listed by TCRdb under 2017. Notes on the research overall: An earlier analysis of some 600 of the donors reported 276 Gb of sequence data and 117 million unique TCR beta sequences obtained from about 170 million T cells. An early release that covered roughly 600 HLA-typed donors contained around 330 gigabases of sequencing data and approximately 85 million unique TCR sequences. Among the roughly 400 genotyped donors, under 90% belonged to the genetic ancestry cluster associated with self-reported Caucasian donors. The study was designed to test whether signatures of past pathogen exposure could be identified by cataloging public T cell receptors. The study used immunosequencing to profile the T cell repertoires of 666 subjects and linked those repertoires to cytomegalovirus serostatus. A separate validation cohort of some 130 different subjects was used in addition to the approximately 670-subject first cohort. To predict cytomegalovirus infection status, the study brought together high-throughput TCR immunosequencing, statistical association of individual TCRs with disease status, and machine learning. In a later analysis, previously published TCR beta repertoires from 666 donors were re-analyzed and high-resolution HLA genotyping was added so that TCR occurrence patterns could be studied. In the later analysis, no new phenotypic data were used to find candidate immune exposures; instead, reliance was placed on TCR beta sequences and their occurrence across donors. An earlier analysis of 587 of the donors used high-throughput TCR beta sequencing to judge whether each TCR beta V gene segment behaved as functional or pseudogenic. Donor age, sex, ethnicity and CMV serostatus were compiled alongside the repertoire data. A later genetic analysis took genome-wide SNP genotypes for about 55% of the 666 donors and used that subset as a discovery cohort. Every repertoire in the discovery cohort had been generated on one and the same sequencing platform. Class I and class II HLA loci were covered by the typing at four-digit resolution. Typing coverage varied by locus: about 629-640 donors for A, B, C, DRB1 and DQB1; approximately 500 for DQA1; more than 600 for DPA1; some 470 for DPB1. About five DR-DQ haplotypes were treated as single units for association and clustering because of strong linkage in the cohort. Among 300 to 450 genotyped donors of the cohort, an average of approximately 230,000 unique TCR beta nucleotide sequences were sequenced per donor, around a sixth of them non-productive. What the work shows at the level of the full study, not this receptor alone: V-gene and J-gene trimming of TCR beta chains was associated with a missense DCLRE1C variant in a later genetic analysis, and the association was replicated in an independent cohort. Linkage disequilibrium might explain the correlated functional status among segregating V segments, but an unknown experimental factor could not be ruled out. A total of 150 or so TCR beta chains were listed by the study as associated with cytomegalovirus. Assigning TCR associations to individual alleles was difficult when HLA alleles, especially DR and DQ, strongly co-occurred. The earlier analysis of 587 of the donors excluded approximately 15 rarely observed V segments, including chromosome 9 orphons, because counts were too low. Compared with the 666-donor mean, donors in an Asian-associated ancestry cluster had fewer N-insertions in productive TCRs, according to a later genetic analysis. The authors suggested that the approach could potentially be generalized to other disease states and immunological phenotypes. A later analysis found that most CMV-associated TCR beta chains appeared HLA-restricted, with HLA associations seemingly driven largely by CMV exposure. Presence/absence analyses assumed roughly uniform sequencing depth across donors, an assumption that may not hold. In a later analysis, several top co-occurrence clusters were reported to appear linked to parvovirus B19, influenza, CMV and Epstein-Barr virus. For the cohort, immune exposure information was limited to CMV serostatus. Because HLA typing was missing for some donors at each locus, association tests included only the typed subset. A cluster of highly shared sequence variants was judged likely to be a technical artifact of the sequencing pipeline. Broadly in line with IMGT annotations, most TCR beta V segments showed up in productive rearrangements about 87% or about 30% of the time in an earlier analysis of some 590 of the donors. The cohort was sequenced for TCR beta chains only, and without alpha or paired-chain data the features that could be detected were limited. The 87-base-pair reads could not distinguish some IMGT-functional V segments, including TRBV6-2 and TRBV6-3, so those segments were excluded. A further reported finding was that TCR beta sequences accurately predicted the HLA-A and HLA-B alleles for most subjects in the first cohort. Three of the identified cytomegalovirus-associated TCR beta chains were confirmed in vitro to be specific for cytomegalovirus antigens. Across donors, most TCR sequences were observed very rarely, whereas some public TCRs were present in many individuals. Specific HLA alleles were associated with around 18,000 TCR beta sequences at a false discovery rate of 0.05 in a later analysis. In both the original and validation cohorts, the classifier was reported to diagnose cytomegalovirus status with high specificity and sensitivity. Compared with equally common non-associated chains, HLA-associated TCR beta chains in a later analysis were more clonally expanded and had lower generation probabilities. A later analysis found that TCR association rates varied across HLA loci, with DRB1 alleles showing the most associated TCRs and HLA-C alleles the fewest.

Libraries were prepared through the immunoSEQ multiplex PCR assay. The multiplex PCR relied on a mix of 60 forward primers for TCR Vbeta segments and 13 reverse primers for TCR Jbeta segments. The CDR3 region of rearranged TCR beta genes was amplified from genomic DNA with a multiplex PCR assay. The amplified TCR beta libraries were sequenced on the Illumina HiSeq System as 87-base-pair reads. In the source study's methods: A later analysis tallied tens of millions of unique TCR beta chains across the 640 or so repertoires, and 10 million to 11 million of those chains were shared by two or more donors. Raw reads were error-corrected and collapsed into unique sequences with a nearest-neighbor algorithm that merged closely related sequences to remove PCR and sequencing errors. V, D and J gene segments were assigned by aligning CDR3 sequences to IMGT reference sequences. For a sequence to be retained, at least a six-nucleotide match to both a V gene segment and a J gene segment was required. A rearrangement counted as productive if the CDR3 had no stop codons and remained in frame with V and J, and every other rearrangement counted as non-productive. Following IMGT convention, CDR3 was defined as the stretch from the second conserved V-encoded cysteine to the conserved J-encoded phenylalanine. The earlier analysis of some 540 of the donors excluded any sequence lacking an unambiguous match to a single V gene segment. An earlier analysis of several hundred of the donors called V segments functional above 56.7% productive rearrangements and segregating when the between-donor standard deviation exceeded 5%. A statistical classification framework was built to diagnose cytomegalovirus status from the catalog of TCR beta chain sequences. In a later analysis, V and J genes were assigned by comparing TCR nucleotide sequences against IMGT/GENE-DB human TR gene sequences. A later analysis assigned CDR3 sequences and most-parsimonious VDJ recombination scenarios with the TCRdist pipeline. In a later analysis, every TCR beta chain was defined by the combination of its CDR3 amino acid sequence and its V-gene family, and reads without a unique V-gene family were dropped. In a later analysis, 500 to 700 highly shared, low-generation-probability nucleotide sequences were removed to address suspected cross-contamination and a sequencing artifact. For each public chain, a later analysis derived a clonal expansion index from normalized ranks of inferred template counts within each repertoire. Generation probabilities in a later analysis came from a VDJ recombination model fitted to out-of-frame rearrangements, and those results were checked against IGoR. Hypergeometric tests were used in a later analysis to score TCR-TCR, TCR-HLA and TCR-CMV co-occurrence, with a repertoire-size bias correction applied to the TCR pairs. A later analysis estimated false discovery rates by permuting HLA or CMV assignments 20 times. A later analysis grouped co-occurring TCRs with DBSCAN, adding TCRdist sequence similarity when clustering within HLA-allele-positive subsets. Repertoires with fewer than 30,000 or more than 120,000 public chains, plus five repertoires with anomalous nucleotide sharing, were excluded from co-occurrence clustering. TCRdb took over this immuneACCESS table, retaining in-frame rearrangements with V and J assigned. Such tables are incomplete; in checked studies, under half of the missing clones stem from an unresolved V gene, and the remainder is unexplained. The V and J calls and clone size come from that table; D and trimming were worked out from the DNA. A total of around 170,000 clones appear in this sample, 82% of them only once. Together, the top ten hold about 0.78% of the sample.

Of note for this clone: Its specific antigen is unknown. No quality values exist for individual bases; no much larger clone is one base distant.

In total, over 600 healthy bone marrow donors made up the cohort. At the time of sampling, all cohort members were nominally healthy, though unrecorded immune exposures were likely present. The donor was CMV seronegative and was included in the group of about 350 seronegative cohort members. Each donor provided a peripheral blood sample, and peripheral blood mononuclear cells were used for TCR beta sequencing. Genomic DNA extraction from the blood cell samples was performed with the Qiagen DNeasy Blood Extraction Kit. Via the germline V gene, CDR1 is SGHRS and CDR2 YFSETQ. The CDR3 sequence holds 15 residues, the cysteine and phenylalanine included. Only CDR3 DNA remains: 45 bases, in frame from the first base. V was cut back by 0 bases and J by 3 bases, leaving a gap of 9 bases between them.

Input material: PBMCs. This chain is built from TRBV5-1 and TRBJ2-2; TRBD1 is a weak D gene call, 6 bases matching. The origin of this receptor is a woman aged 18-29 years in good health and CMV-seronegative. The bases are TGCGCCAGCAGCTTGGGGACAGTGTACACCGGGGAGCTGTTTTTT. This codes for CASSLGTVYTGELFF.